These T cell receptor beta chains were read from a single sample in a study of identical twins. One entry per CDR3 protein, called by TCRdb with MiXCR from the 5' RACE reads. This sample has just under 650,000 distinct CDR3 sequences, with roughly 7.2% found just once. Separately, the same data were catalogued under a study of yellow fever vaccine responses in identical twins.

The sequencing sample was made of PBMCs. These receptors were taken from a woman between 18 and 29 years old in good health. Each CDR3 is given with its conserved first and last residue. D genes are given only for firm matches. Expanded clones get a size class; other rows say once, few or many, or leave the size out.

j_call d_call clone_size v_call cdr3_aa cdr3_nt
TRBJ1-1 . few TRBV20-1 CSPKTLGSTEAFF TGCAGCCCTAAGACTCTCGGGAGCACTGAAGCTTTCTTT
TRBJ1-1 . few TRBV29-1 CSVLLYRDGKRTEAFF TGCAGCGTCCTACTTTACAGGGACGGAAAACGCACTGAAGCTTTCTTT
TRBJ2-7 TRBD2 few TRBV24-1 CATSDPGTSGSYEQYF TGTGCCACCAGTGATCCCGGGACTAGCGGCTCCTACGAGCAGTACTTC
TRBJ2-7 TRBD2 few TRBV20-1 CSAINGLAGEQYF TGCAGTGCTATCAACGGACTAGCGGGCGAGCAGTACTTC
TRBJ1-5 . . TRBV4-1 CASSQAGETPQHF TGCGCCAGCAGCCAAGCGGGGGAAACGCCCCAGCATTTT
TRBJ2-2 . few TRBV24-1 CATSDSSGTTNTGELFF TGTGCCACCAGTGATTCCTCCGGGACGACGAACACCGGGGAGCTGTTTTTT
TRBJ2-1 TRBD2 few TRBV15 CATSRAPFGAGVYEQFF TGTGCCACCAGCAGAGCCCCGTTCGGAGCGGGAGTCTATGAGCAGTTCTTC
TRBJ2-5 . . TRBV4-1 CASSQETETGEETQYF TGCGCCAGCAGCCAAGAAACGGAAACGGGGGAAGAGACCCAGTACTTC
TRBJ2-1 . few TRBV20-1 CSASGGTFINEQFF TGCAGTGCTAGCGGGGGAACTTTTATCAATGAGCAGTTCTTC
TRBJ1-2 . . TRBV24-1 CATSDFTVHYGYTF TGTGCCACCAGTGATTTTACGGTCCACTATGGCTACACCTTC
TRBJ2-1 TRBD2 many TRBV11-2 CASSSPRGGTSSWSEQFF TGTGCCAGCAGCTCGCCGAGGGGGGGGACTAGCTCTTGGAGTGAGCAGTTCTTC
TRBJ2-7 . many TRBV25-1 CASSRGEGPYEQYF TGTGCCAGCAGTCGAGGGGAAGGCCCCTACGAGCAGTACTTC
TRBJ2-1 . many TRBV10-3 CAISESRNNEQFF TGTGCCATCAGTGAGTCGAGGAACAATGAGCAGTTCTTC
TRBJ2-5 TRBD2 . TRBV12-3/TRBV12-4 CASSPLAGGTQETQYF TGTGCCAGCAGTCCACTAGCGGGAGGTACCCAAGAGACCCAGTACTTC
TRBJ2-5 TRBD2 many TRBV20-1 CSASLAGGQETQYF TGCAGTGCTAGCCTAGCGGGGGGGCAAGAGACCCAGTACTTC
TRBJ2-4 . few TRBV28 CASSSPDRPNNFQYF TGTGCCAGCAGTTCCCCCGACAGACCGAACAATTTTCAGTACTTC
TRBJ2-3 . many TRBV10-3 CAINGENRSTDTQYF TGTGCCATCAATGGGGAGAACCGAAGCACAGATACGCAGTATTTT
TRBJ2-5 TRBD1 few TRBV28 CASSFRTGQETQYF TGTGCCAGCAGTTTTAGGACAGGGCAAGAGACCCAGTACTTC
TRBJ2-2 TRBD1 . TRBV4-1 CASSRGQGAGELFF TGCGCCAGCAGCCGCGGACAGGGCGCCGGGGAGCTGTTTTTT
TRBJ2-3 TRBD1 few TRBV5-6 CASTNRQGPDTQYF TGTGCCAGCACCAATCGACAGGGACCAGATACGCAGTATTTT
TRBJ2-1 TRBD2 many TRBV10-3 CAISLRTSGKEARGEQFF TGTGCCATCAGTTTGAGGACTAGCGGGAAAGAAGCAAGGGGTGAGCAGTTCTTC
TRBJ1-2 . many TRBV7-9 CASSLGGIESYGYTF TGTGCCAGCAGCTTAGGGGGCATAGAGAGCTATGGCTACACCTTC
TRBJ2-2 TRBD1 . TRBV25-1 CASSKSDRGTWTGELFF TGTGCCAGCTCAAAATCGGACAGGGGGACGTGGACCGGGGAGCTGTTTTTT
TRBJ1-1 . many TRBV20-1 CSASGQNTMNTEAFF TGCAGTGCTAGCGGGCAGAACACCATGAACACTGAAGCTTTCTTT
TRBJ2-1 . few TRBV6-2/TRBV6-3 CASSYSREQFF TGTGCCAGCAGTTATAGTCGGGAGCAGTTCTTC
TRBJ2-2 . . TRBV28 CASTPALANTGELFF TGTGCCAGCACCCCGGCCCTTGCGAACACCGGGGAGCTGTTTTTT
TRBJ2-1 TRBD2 few TRBV20-1 CSTHGDYLNEQFF TGCAGTACTCACGGGGACTACCTAAATGAGCAGTTCTTC
TRBJ1-1 . few TRBV25-1 CASSEFLASEAFF TGTGCCAGCAGTGAATTTTTGGCGAGCGAAGCTTTCTTT
TRBJ2-3 . once TRBV5-1 CASSLKYTDTQYF TGCGCCAGCAGCTTGAAGTACACAGATACGCAGTATTTT
TRBJ2-7 TRBD1 few TRBV6-5 CASSSHRDRGPESSYEQYF TGTGCCAGCAGTTCCCACCGGGACAGGGGGCCCGAGAGCTCCTACGAGCAGTACTTC
TRBJ2-3 . . TRBV2 CASVTRESTDTQYF TGTGCCAGCGTTACTAGGGAAAGCACAGATACGCAGTATTTT
TRBJ2-7 . . TRBV7-3 CASSPGGSTIEQYF TGTGCCAGCAGCCCTGGGGGCAGCACAATCGAGCAGTACTTC
TRBJ1-6 TRBD1 . TRBV25-1 CASSEYGDSYNSPLHF TGTGCCAGCAGTGAATATGGGGACAGCTATAATTCACCCCTCCACTTT
TRBJ2-3 TRBD2 few TRBV4-1 CASSQSSGGVGDTQYF TGCGCCAGCAGCCAAAGTAGCGGGGGGGTGGGAGATACGCAGTATTTT
TRBJ2-2 . . TRBV15 CATSRQKNTGELFF TGTGCCACCAGCAGACAAAAGAACACCGGGGAGCTGTTTTTT
TRBJ2-7 . . TRBV6-5 CASSYSARLVYEQYF TGTGCCAGCAGTTACTCGGCCCGACTAGTCTACGAGCAGTACTTC
TRBJ2-1 . . TRBV24-1 CATSDFRYNEQFF TGTGCCACCAGTGATTTCCGCTACAATGAGCAGTTCTTC
TRBJ2-1 . many TRBV10-3 CAISEPTGIYNEQFF TGTGCCATCAGTGAGCCAACAGGGATTTACAATGAGCAGTTCTTC
TRBJ2-3 TRBD2 . TRBV7-3 CASSWGGLATDTQYF TGTGCCAGCAGCTGGGGGGGACTAGCGACAGATACGCAGTATTTT
TRBJ1-1 . many TRBV7-6 CASSNGVVGTEAFF TGTGCCAGCAGCAACGGGGTAGTGGGCACTGAAGCTTTCTTT
TRBJ2-1 TRBD2 few TRBV3-1 CASSQLSGREQFF TGTGCCAGCAGCCAGTTAAGCGGGAGGGAGCAGTTCTTC
TRBJ2-5 TRBD1 . TRBV20-1 CSAPGQGFEETQYF TGCAGTGCTCCCGGACAGGGATTCGAAGAGACCCAGTACTTC